These 28 T cell receptor beta chains were sequenced from one sample in a study of regulatory T cells in long-lasting Graves disease. iRepertoire HTBI primers and Arm-PCR of CDR3 regions built TCR beta libraries. TCRdb re-called the multiplex PCR reads with MiXCR, one entry per CDR3 protein. Among around 480,000 distinct CDR3 sequences listed, about a sixth were seen once. Time point here: newly diagnosed GD, antithyroid drugs for less than 3 months. PBMCs were the source of the RNA used for TCR sequencing. The same data also went into a second study, on T cells in Graves' hyperthyroidism and ophthalmopathy.

Sequencing used peripheral blood mononuclear cells (PBMCs), obtained at new diagnosis, from a patient treated with antithyroid drugs. Receptors originate from a man aged 35 to 55 with Graves disease.

This clonotype has at least ten counts. CDR3 in DNA: TGTGCCAGCGGAACGAACACAGATACGCAGTATTTT. Its translation: CASGTNTDTQYF. The J gene is TRBJ2-3, the V gene TRBV6-2 or TRBV6-3; D unclear. This CDR3 is 12 amino acids long. Trimming left V 8 bases short and J 2 bases short, with 8 bases between. The germline V gene encodes CDR1 MNHEY and CDR2 SVGEGT.

This clonotype came up many times. The chain is built from TRBV2 and TRBJ2-7, with D possibly matching TRBD1 (5 bases). The V gene lost 7 bases and the J gene lost 0 bases, with 13 bases spanning the gap. Germline assignment: CDR1 SNHLY and CDR2 FYNNEI. This CDR3 contains 14 residues. The CDR3 DNA follows: TGTGCCAGCAAGACAGAAGCCTACTCCTACGAGCAGTACTTC. Its protein product is CASKTEAYSYEQYF.

The table lists this clonotype with many counts. This chain joins TRBV7-8 and TRBJ2-7, with 15 bases that match TRBD2. Germline loops: CDR1 SGHVS, CDR2 FQNEAQ. The CDR3 length is 14 residues. V shed 5 bases and J 7 bases; nucleotides not matched to a gene: 3. The DNA for the CDR3 is TGTGCCAGCAGCCAGGGACTAGCGGGGGGAGAGCAGTACTTC. Protein: CASSQGLAGGEQYF. Complete variable domain (other parts from reference TRBV7-8 and TRBJ2-7): GAGVSQSPRYKVAKRGQDVALRCDPISGHVSLFWYQQALGQGPEFLTYFQNEAQLDKSGLPSDRFFAERPEGSVSTLKIQRTQQEDSAVYLCASSQGLAGGEQYFGPGTRLTVT.

The rearrangement joins TRBV27 to TRBJ2-2, with 14 nucleotides matching TRBD2. The trim removed 1 base at V and 1 base at J, leaving 2 bases unmatched. CDR1 is MNHEY and CDR2 is SMNVEV in the germline V gene (reference sequence). The CDR3 is made up of 18 amino acids. Written as DNA, the CDR3 is TGTGCCAGCAGTTTATTGACTAGCGGGAGGGGGAACACCGGGGAGCTGTTTTTT. It specifies CASSLLTSGRGNTGELFF.

The chain links TRBV5-1 to TRBJ2-2, with TRBD1 matching 8 bases. The trim removed 5 bases at V and 1 base at J, leaving 10 bases unmatched. CDR1 and CDR2 (germline): SGHRS, YFSETQ. The length of the CDR3 is 17 residues. The DNA of the CDR3 is TGCGCCAGCAGGGTAGCACCCGGGACAGGGAACACCGGGGAGCTGTTTTTT. Amino acid sequence: CASRVAPGTGNTGELFF.

This clonotype was seen ten or more times. CDR3 region: CASSQIPPGGGGTQYF. The CDR3 DNA is TGTGCCAGCAGCCAAATACCTCCGGGGGGAGGGGGGACCCAGTACTTC. The chain employs TRBV3-1 and TRBJ2-5, with TRBD2 as a possible D gene (7 bases). The CDR3 has 16 amino acids. The V end was cut by 2 bases, the J end by 7 bases, with 20 bases between. CDR1 is LGHDT, CDR2 YNNKEL, per germline (reference sequence).

This clonotype came up many times. This rearrangement joins TRBV12-3 or TRBV12-4 to TRBJ2-1; the D gene is possibly TRBD2 (6 bases). Between the trimmed V and J ends, which lost 1 base and 9 bases, there was a span of 10 bases. The CDR3 totals 13 residues. The CDR3 nucleotides read TGTGCCAGCAGTTTAGGGGGGGTAGTTGAGCAGTTCTTC. Translated, it gives CASSLGGVVEQFF.

The chain has TRBV7-2 and TRBJ2-7; 9 bases agree with TRBD1. J was trimmed by 4 bases and V by 1 base; bases with no gene match: 5. CDR1 is SGHTA and CDR2 is FQGNSA in the germline V gene. CDR3 length: 15 amino acids. In nucleotides, the CDR3 is TGTGCCAGCAGCTTAGTTAGGACAGGGGTTTACGAGCAGTACTTC. The encoded protein is CASSLVRTGVYEQYF.

Only a few counts were recorded for this clonotype. The chain joins TRBV12-3 or TRBV12-4 to TRBJ1-5; 7 bases fit TRBD1. This CDR3 spans 15 amino acids. Trimming took 6 bases from V and 2 from J; bases not matched to a gene: 7. The CDR3 loop is CASRNTGVRNQPQHF. The DNA of the CDR3 is TGTGCCAGCAGAAATACAGGGGTGCGCAATCAGCCCCAGCATTTT.

The gene calls are TRBV20-1 and TRBJ2-7; D not resolved. CDR1 and CDR2 from the germline V gene are DFQATT and SNEGSKA (reference sequence). V lost 6 bases to trimming and J lost 2 bases, with 8 bases between them. The CDR3 sequence is 11 residues long. In nucleotides, the CDR3 is TGCAGTGCCGACAAAACCTACGAGCAGTACTTC. Its protein product is CSADKTYEQYF.

In its sample, this clonotype was seen a few times. The chain joins TRBV10-2 to TRBJ2-2, with D uncertain. The CDR3 covers 11 residues. CDR1 and CDR2 from the germline V gene are WSHSY and SAAADI. V shed 8 bases and J shed 5 bases, with 6 bases lying between them. CDR3 in DNA: TGCGCCAGCGGTTGGACCGGGGAGCTGTTTTTT. Its protein product is CASGWTGELFF.

The sample holds one count of this clonotype. The rearrangement joins TRBV12-3 or TRBV12-4 to TRBJ2-1; D perhaps matches TRBD2 (5 bases). Trimming took 0 bases from V and 0 from J, leaving 15 bases between them. This CDR3 has 18 residues. The chain's CDR3 is CASSLARSSPSSYNEQFF. The CDR3 DNA reads as TGTGCCAGCAGTTTAGCTCGTTCTAGCCCGAGCTCCTACAATGAGCAGTTCTTC.

With regard to this clonotype: This sequence may be a read error, since a much larger clone differs from it by one base. The chain uses TRBV6-2 or TRBV6-3 and TRBJ2-7; TRBD2 agrees at 7 bases. V was clipped by 11 bases and J by 3 bases; unmatched bases: 7. The CDR3 has 12 residues. In germline, CDR1 is MNHEY, CDR2 SVGEGT. CDR3 DNA sequence: TGTGCCGGCAACGGCGGGAGCTACGAGCAGTACTTC. Its translation is CAGNGGSYEQYF.

This clonotype was observed at least ten times. The V call is TRBV28, the J call TRBJ1-2, with 7 positions matching TRBD1. Trimming removed 5 bases from V and 4 bases from J; junction bases left unmatched: 10. This CDR3 has 15 residues. Germline CDR1 is MDHEN and CDR2 is SYDVKM. CDR3 DNA sequence: TGTGCCAGCAGTCCTAGACAGGGATGGAGCTATGGCTACACCTTC. Encoded protein: CASSPRQGWSYGYTF.

This clonotype showed up just a few times. V is TRBV12-3 or TRBV12-4 and J is TRBJ1-6, with TRBD1 matching over 8 bases. The V and J ends lost 6 bases and 0 bases, in that order; junction bases with no gene match: 7. The CDR3 is 17 residues long. This chain's CDR3 is CASSPNRGSSYNSPLHF. The CDR3 region has the DNA TGTGCCAGCAGCCCCAACAGGGGGAGCTCCTATAATTCACCCCTCCACTTT.

This clonotype has ten or more counts. This rearrangement joins TRBV7-2 to TRBJ2-7, with 7 nucleotides matching TRBD1. J was trimmed by 0 bases and V by 5 bases; bases with no gene match: 7. The CDR3 is made up of 15 amino acids. Germline V gives CDR1 SGHTA, CDR2 FQGNSA. Here the CDR3 DNA reads TGTGCCAGCAGCCTAGTGGGACAGCCCTCCTACGAGCAGTACTTC. It encodes CASSLVGQPSYEQYF.

This chain joins TRBV2 and TRBJ2-1; 14 nucleotides line up with TRBD2. The CDR3 sequence is 15 residues long. V trimming: 9 bases; J trimming: 15 bases; junction bases outside the gene matches: 16. Germline CDR1 SNHLY, CDR2 FYNNEI. Written as DNA, the CDR3 is TGTGCCAGAGATCTCAGCGGGACTAGCGGGAGCTCTCCGTTCTTC. It encodes CARDLSGTSGSSPFF. Combining the CDR3 with reference TRBV2 and TRBJ2-1 gives the whole variable domain EPEVTQTPSHQVTQMGQEVILRCVPISNHLYFYWYRQILGQKVEFLVSFYNNEISEKSEIFDDQFSVERPDGSNFTLKIRSTKLEDSAMYFCARDLSGTSGSSPFFGPGTRLTVL.

This clonotype was found many times. CDR3 DNA: TGTGCCAGCAGTCCAAATACGGGACTAGCGGGAGGATCAGGGAATGAGCAGTTCTTC. It codes for CASSPNTGLAGGSGNEQFF. The rearrangement joins TRBV28 to TRBJ2-1; TRBD2 aligns across 15 bases. The CDR3 covers 19 residues. Germline loops: CDR1 MDHEN, CDR2 SYDVKM. Losses at the gene ends were 5 bases for V and 7 bases for J; bases not matched to a gene: 15.

The sample holds many counts of this clonotype. This rearrangement joins TRBV28 to TRBJ2-5; 8 bases are shared with TRBD1. V shed 5 bases and J 4 bases; nucleotides not matched to a gene: 6. Per germline, CDR1 MDHEN and CDR2 SYDVKM. This CDR3 region has 14 residues. The CDR3 nucleotides read TGTGCCAGCAGTGAGGACAGGGTCGGAGAGACCCAGTACTTC. Translating it yields CASSEDRVGETQYF.

The chain employs TRBV10-2 and TRBJ1-1; 7 bases are a match to TRBD1. Germline CDR1 is WSHSY and CDR2 is SAAADI. The CDR3 has 14 amino acids. Trimming cost V 2 bases and J 14 bases; bases outside gene matches: 14. CDR3 region: CASSERGRWGLGFF. The CDR3, as DNA: TGCGCCAGCAGTGAGAGGGGGCGCTGGGGACTTGGGTTCTTT.

The rearrangement links TRBV19 to TRBJ1-5; D is possibly TRBD1 (5 bases). Germline values: CDR1 LNHDA, CDR2 SQIVND (reference sequence). The length of the CDR3 is 14 residues. V lost 8 bases and J 1 base, leaving 12 bases between the germline ends. CDR3 DNA sequence: TGTGCCAGTTTAACGCGGGGGAGCAATCAGCCCCAGCATTTT. Amino acid sequence: CASLTRGSNQPQHF.

V usage is TRBV18 and J usage is TRBJ2-1, with D perhaps matching TRBD2 (6 bases). The CDR3 length is 15 residues. Trimming left V 1 base short and J 3 bases short, with 10 bases between. Germline V CDR1 and CDR2: KGHSH, LQKENI. The CDR3 DNA reads as TGTGCCAGCTCACCACAAGTCGGGAGCTACAATGAGCAGTTCTTC. Amino acid sequence: CASSPQVGSYNEQFF.

In regard to this clonotype: No conserved phenylalanine or tryptophan is present at the end of the CDR3, so a read error is the likely explanation. The gene calls are TRBV6-1 and TRBJ2-7; TRBD2 agrees at 9 bases. Germline CDR1 is MNHNS and CDR2 is SASEGT. V gave up 8 bases and J gave up 7 bases; unmatched junction bases: 12. The CDR3 sequence is 14 residues long. CDR3 nucleotides: TGTGCCAGCCGGAACGCGGGAGGGCCTTTAGAGCAGTACTCC. Translation gives CASRNAGGPLEQYS.

This clonotype was counted at least ten times. The genes are TRBV30 and TRBJ2-7; 9 nucleotides line up with TRBD2. CDR3 size: 17 residues. CDR1 GTSNPN and CDR2 SVGIG come from the germline V gene (reference sequence). V gave up 4 bases and J gave up 3 bases; unmatched junction bases: 16. The CDR3 nucleotides read TGTGCCTGGAAGCCCTTCTCGGGGCTAGCGGGAATCTACGAGCAGTACTTC. This translates into CAWKPFSGLAGIYEQYF. Together with reference TRBV30 and TRBJ2-7, the CDR3 gives the full variable domain: SQTIHQWPATLVQPVGSPLSLECTVEGTSNPNLYWYRQAAGRGLQLLFYSVGIGQISSEVPQNLSASRPQDRQFILSSKKLLLSDSGFYLCAWKPFSGLAGIYEQYFGPGTRLTVT.

Ten or more counts support this clonotype. This chain connects TRBV10-3 to TRBJ2-1; 12 bases map to TRBD2. After removal of 5 bases from V and 1 base from J, the junction contained 12 bases not matched to a gene. The CDR3 sequence is 19 residues long. Germline loops: CDR1 ENHRY, CDR2 SYGVKD. CDR3 region: CAISRLAGVSDGSYNEQFF. CDR3 in DNA: TGTGCCATCAGTCGACTAGCGGGAGTTAGTGATGGGTCCTACAATGAGCAGTTCTTC.

This clonotype was seen only a few times. The genes are TRBV18 and TRBJ2-3, with unresolved D. The CDR3 spans 16 residues. Germline V gives CDR1 KGHSH, CDR2 LQKENI. V gave up 6 bases and J gave up 3 bases, with 19 bases separating them. The CDR3 DNA follows: TGTGCCAGCTCCCCCCCGAGCAGGCGGAAAACAGATACGCAGTATTTT. Translation: CASSPPSRRKTDTQYF.

This clonotype appeared a few times. CDR3 sequence (DNA): TGTGCCTGGAGCCTCCCGGGGTATACGCAGTATTTT. Translation gives CAWSLPGYTQYF. The rearrangement joins TRBV30 to TRBJ2-3, with D possibly being TRBD2 (5 bases). This CDR3 spans 12 amino acids. Germline V gene lookup returns CDR1 GTSNPN and CDR2 SVGIG (reference sequence). Trimming took 3 bases from V and 7 from J, leaving 11 bases between them.

The chain is built from TRBV13 and TRBJ2-7, with 13 positions matching TRBD2. The trim removed 5 bases at V and 7 bases at J, leaving 17 bases unmatched. Germline CDR1 and CDR2: PRHDT and FYEKMQ (reference sequence). The CDR3 is 18 amino acids. In nucleotides, the CDR3 is TGTGCCAGCAGCATAAAAAAGACTAGCGGGAGGTCCAGGGGGGAGCAGTACTTC. Its translation is CASSIKKTSGRSRGEQYF.